The 5 T cell receptor beta chains presented below share a single source sample, sequenced in a study of early T cells in non-severe SARS-CoV-2 infection. One entry per CDR3 protein, called by TCRdb with MiXCR from the 5' RACE reads. The table shows about 110,000 distinct CDR3 sequences, with 12% occurring only once. Sequencing was done on a sample of whole blood. Receptors originate from an adult who was a healthcare worker with PCR-confirmed SARS-CoV-2 infection or an uninfected control (not recorded which).

This clonotype was counted many times. This rearrangement joins TRBV7-2 to TRBJ2-3, with TRBD2 matching 7 bases. CDR3 size: 15 residues. In germline, CDR1 is SGHTA, CDR2 FQGNSA. Unmatched junction bases numbered 6, after V lost 5 bases and J lost 1 base. Written as DNA, the CDR3 is TGTGCCAGCAGCATTGGACTAGTAGGCACAGATACGCAGTATTTT. Protein: CASSIGLVGTDTQYF. The full variable domain, with the rest looked up from reference TRBV7-2 and TRBJ2-3, is GAGVSQSPSNKVTEKGKDVELRCDPISGHTALYWYRQSLGQGLEFLIYFQGNSAPDKSGLPSDRFSAERTGGSVSTLTIQRTQQEDSAVYLCASSIGLVGTDTQYFGPGTRLTVL.

The genes are TRBV4-1 and TRBJ1-6; D is possibly TRBD1 (5 bases). Germline V gene data show CDR1 as MGHRA and CDR2 as YSYEKL. The length of the CDR3 is 15 residues. Trimming left V 0 bases short and J 10 bases short, with 13 bases between. This CDR3 is CASSQEGDGRSPLHF. The CDR3 nucleotides are TGCGCCAGCAGCCAAGAAGGGGACGGTCGGTCACCCCTCCACTTT.

There are many counts of this clonotype. The V call is TRBV5-6, the J call TRBJ2-1; 7 nucleotides line up with TRBD1. Losses at the gene ends were 5 bases for V and 11 bases for J; bases not matched to a gene: 7. Germline V lookup: CDR1 SGHDT, CDR2 YYEEEE. CDR3 size: 12 residues. The CDR3: CASRKGADKQFF. DNA for the CDR3: TGTGCCAGCAGGAAGGGGGCCGACAAGCAGTTCTTC.

The chain couples TRBV7-9 to TRBJ1-6; no clear D gene. Germline V gene data show CDR1 as SEHNR and CDR2 as FQNEAQ (reference sequence). The V gene lost 6 bases and the J gene lost 3 bases, with 15 bases spanning the gap. There are 16 residues in the CDR3. The CDR3 region has the DNA TGTGCCAGCAGTTCGGGGTCCGTTGACTATAATTCACCCCTCCACTTT. Translation gives CASSSGSVDYNSPLHF.

This clonotype has a count of ten or more. This sequence joins TRBV7-9 and TRBJ2-7; 9 positions match TRBD1. There are 15 residues in the CDR3. V trimming: 4 bases; J trimming: 1 base; junction bases outside the gene matches: 5. From germline, CDR1 is SEHNR and CDR2 FQNEAQ (reference sequence). CDR3 protein: CASSYTGGTSYEQYF. CDR3 coding DNA: TGTGCCAGCAGCTATACAGGGGGCACTTCCTACGAGCAGTACTTC.